This TCR beta chain was profiled in a study of identical twins. TCRdb called the 5' RACE reads again in MiXCR, with one record for every CDR3 protein. The table has approximately 530,000 distinct CDR3 sequences, 20% to 25% seen once. Looked up from germline, CDR1 is MNHNS and CDR2 is SASEGT. J gave up 6 bases and V 5 bases, and 7 bases lay outside the gene matches. The CDR3 contains 17 residues. This sample was also put to use in a study of yellow fever vaccine responses in identical twins.

This chain links TRBV6-1 with TRBJ2-1; 16 bases align to TRBD2. This sequence was found in a woman under 30 in good health. The sample comprised CD4+ T cells sorted from blood. CDR3 amino acids: CASSQGTSGRASNEQFF. The CDR3, as DNA: TGTGCCAGCAGTCAGGGGACTAGCGGGAGGGCTTCCAATGAGCAGTTCTTC.